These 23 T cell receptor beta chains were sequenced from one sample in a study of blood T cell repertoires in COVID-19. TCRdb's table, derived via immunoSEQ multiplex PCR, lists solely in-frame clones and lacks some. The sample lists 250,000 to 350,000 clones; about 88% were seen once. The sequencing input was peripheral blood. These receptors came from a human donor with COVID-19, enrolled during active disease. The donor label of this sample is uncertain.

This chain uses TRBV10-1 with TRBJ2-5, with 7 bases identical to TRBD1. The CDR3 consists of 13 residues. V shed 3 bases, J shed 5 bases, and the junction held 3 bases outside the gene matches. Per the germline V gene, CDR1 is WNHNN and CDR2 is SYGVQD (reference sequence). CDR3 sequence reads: CASSEGGAETQYF. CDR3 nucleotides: TGCGCCAGCAGTGAAGGGGGCGCGGAGACCCAGTACTTC.

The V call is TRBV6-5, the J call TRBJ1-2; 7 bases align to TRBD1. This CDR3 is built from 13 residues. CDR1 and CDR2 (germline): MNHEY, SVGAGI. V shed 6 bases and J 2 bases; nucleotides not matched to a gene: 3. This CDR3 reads CASSRQGNYGYTF. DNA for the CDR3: TGTGCCAGCAGCAGACAGGGAAACTATGGCTACACCTTC.

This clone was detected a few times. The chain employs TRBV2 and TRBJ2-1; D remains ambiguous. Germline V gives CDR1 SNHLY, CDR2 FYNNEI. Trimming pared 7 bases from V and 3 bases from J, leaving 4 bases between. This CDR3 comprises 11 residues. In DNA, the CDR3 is TGTGCCAGCATCTACTACAATGAGCAGTTCTTC. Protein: CASIYYNEQFF.

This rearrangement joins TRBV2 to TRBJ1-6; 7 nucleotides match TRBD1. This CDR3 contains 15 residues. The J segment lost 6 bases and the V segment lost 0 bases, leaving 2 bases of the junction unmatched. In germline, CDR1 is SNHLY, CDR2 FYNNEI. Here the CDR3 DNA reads TGTGCCAGCAGTGAAGCGGGACAGCCTAATTCACCCCTCCACTTT. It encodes CASSEAGQPNSPLHF.

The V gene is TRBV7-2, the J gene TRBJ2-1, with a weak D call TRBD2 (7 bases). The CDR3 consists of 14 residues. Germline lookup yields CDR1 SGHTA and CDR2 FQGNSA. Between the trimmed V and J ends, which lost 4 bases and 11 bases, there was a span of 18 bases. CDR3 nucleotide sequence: TGTGCCAGCAGCTCCGAGGGGGGGAGGGTAAAGCAGTTCTTC. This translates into CASSSEGGRVKQFF. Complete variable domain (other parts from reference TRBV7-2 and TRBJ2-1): GAGVSQSPSNKVTEKGKDVELRCDPISGHTALYWYRQSLGQGLEFLIYFQGNSAPDKSGLPSDRFSAERTGGSVSTLTIQRTQQEDSAVYLCASSSEGGRVKQFFGPGTRLTVL.

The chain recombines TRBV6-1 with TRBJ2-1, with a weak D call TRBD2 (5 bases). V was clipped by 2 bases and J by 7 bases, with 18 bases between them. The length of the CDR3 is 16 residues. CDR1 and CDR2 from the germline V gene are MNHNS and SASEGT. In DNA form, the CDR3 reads TGTGCCAGCAGTGAAACAGCGGCCCTGGGCGGGAATGAGCAGTTCTTC. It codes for CASSETAALGGNEQFF.

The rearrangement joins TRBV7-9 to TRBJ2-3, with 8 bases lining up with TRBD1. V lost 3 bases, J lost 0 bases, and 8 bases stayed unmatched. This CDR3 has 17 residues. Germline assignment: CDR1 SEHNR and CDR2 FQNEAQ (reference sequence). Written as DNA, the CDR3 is TGTGCCAGCAGCTTCACACAGGGGGTGGCAAGCACAGATACGCAGTATTTT. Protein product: CASSFTQGVASTDTQYF.

The CDR3 DNA is TGTGCCAGCAGCACTGGGAGCGGGGGCAATCAGCCCCAGCATTTT. This codes for CASSTGSGGNQPQHF. V is TRBV7-6 and J is TRBJ1-5; D is unresolved. With 5 bases removed from V and 2 bases from J, the gap between germline ends came to 13 bases. The CDR3 covers 15 residues. In germline, CDR1 is SGHVS, CDR2 FNYEAQ.

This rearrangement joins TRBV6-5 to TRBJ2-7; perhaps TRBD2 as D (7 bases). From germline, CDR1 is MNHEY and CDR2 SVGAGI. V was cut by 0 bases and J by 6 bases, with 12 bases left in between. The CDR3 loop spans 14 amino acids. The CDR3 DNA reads TGTGCCAGCAGTTACTCGAAGAGGGGGGGCGAGCAGTACTTC. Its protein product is CASSYSKRGGEQYF.

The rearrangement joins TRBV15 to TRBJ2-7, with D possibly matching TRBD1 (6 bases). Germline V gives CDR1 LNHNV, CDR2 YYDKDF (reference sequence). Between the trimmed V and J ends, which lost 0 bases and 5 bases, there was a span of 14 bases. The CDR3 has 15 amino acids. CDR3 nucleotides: TGTGCCACCAGCAGAGATCTGACAGGCCCCCACGAGCAGTACTTC. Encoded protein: CATSRDLTGPHEQYF.

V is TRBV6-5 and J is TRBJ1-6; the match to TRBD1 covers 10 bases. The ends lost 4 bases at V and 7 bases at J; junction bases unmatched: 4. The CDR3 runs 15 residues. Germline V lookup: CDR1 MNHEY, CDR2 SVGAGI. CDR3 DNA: TGTGCCAGCAGTTGGTCGGGACAGGGGAATTCACCCCTCCACTTT. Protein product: CASSWSGQGNSPLHF.

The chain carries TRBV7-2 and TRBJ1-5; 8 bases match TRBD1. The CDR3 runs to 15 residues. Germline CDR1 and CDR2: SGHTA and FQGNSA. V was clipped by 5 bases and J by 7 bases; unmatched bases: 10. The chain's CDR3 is CASSPRTGPSQPQHF. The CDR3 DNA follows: TGTGCCAGCAGCCCCCGGACAGGGCCTTCGCAGCCCCAGCATTTT. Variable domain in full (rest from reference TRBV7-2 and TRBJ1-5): GAGVSQSPSNKVTEKGKDVELRCDPISGHTALYWYRQSLGQGLEFLIYFQGNSAPDKSGLPSDRFSAERTGGSVSTLTIQRTQQEDSAVYLCASSPRTGPSQPQHFGDGTRLSIL.

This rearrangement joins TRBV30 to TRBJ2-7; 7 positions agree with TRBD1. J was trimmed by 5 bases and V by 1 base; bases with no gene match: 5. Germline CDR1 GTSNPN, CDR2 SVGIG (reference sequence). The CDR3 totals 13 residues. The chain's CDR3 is CAWSDEQGHEQYF. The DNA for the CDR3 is TGTGCCTGGAGTGATGAACAGGGGCACGAGCAGTACTTC.

In nucleotides, the CDR3 is TGTGCCAGTAGTATTAAACCGACCGACAGCCAAGAGACCCAGTACTTC. The encoded protein is CASSIKPTDSQETQYF. The chain links TRBV19 to TRBJ2-5; possibly TRBD1 for D (5 bases). The V gene lost 3 bases and the J gene lost 1 base, with 15 bases spanning the gap. CDR1 and CDR2 from the germline V gene are LNHDA and SQIVND (reference sequence). This CDR3 is built from 16 residues.

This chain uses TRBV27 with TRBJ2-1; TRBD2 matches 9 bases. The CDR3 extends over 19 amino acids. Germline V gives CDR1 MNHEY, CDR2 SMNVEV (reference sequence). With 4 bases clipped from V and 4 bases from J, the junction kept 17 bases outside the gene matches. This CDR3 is CASSSIRAQREAWYNEQFF. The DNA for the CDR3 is TGTGCCAGCAGTTCTATCCGAGCTCAGCGGGAGGCCTGGTACAATGAGCAGTTCTTC.

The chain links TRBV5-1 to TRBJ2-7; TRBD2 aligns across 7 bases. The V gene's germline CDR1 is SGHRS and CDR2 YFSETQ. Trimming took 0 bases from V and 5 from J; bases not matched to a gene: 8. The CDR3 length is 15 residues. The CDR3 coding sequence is TGCGCCAGCAGCTTGGTTGAGGTGGGGAGGGACGAGCAGTACTTC. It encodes CASSLVEVGRDEQYF. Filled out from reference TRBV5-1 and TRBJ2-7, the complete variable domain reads KAGVTQTPRYLIKTRGQQVTLSCSPISGHRSVSWYQQTPGQGLQFLFEYFSETQRNKGNFPGRFSGRQFSNSRSEMNVSTLELGDSALYLCASSLVEVGRDEQYFGPGTRLTVT.

The CDR3 is CASSIPGVTEAFF. The CDR3 region has the DNA TGTGCCAGCAGCATCCCAGGGGTCACTGAAGCTTTCTTT. The V gene is TRBV9, the J gene TRBJ1-1; tentative D call: TRBD1 (6 bases). Trimming cost V 4 bases and J 4 bases, with 11 bases left between them. CDR1 and CDR2 from the germline V gene are SGDLS and YYNGEE. This CDR3 spans 13 amino acids.

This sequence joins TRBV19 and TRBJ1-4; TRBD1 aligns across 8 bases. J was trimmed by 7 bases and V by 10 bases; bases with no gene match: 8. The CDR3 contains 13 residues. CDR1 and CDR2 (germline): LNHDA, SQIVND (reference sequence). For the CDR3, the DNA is TGTGCCACGAGAGGACAGGGTTTTGAAAAACTGTTTTTT. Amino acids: CATRGQGFEKLFF.

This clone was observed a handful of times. The CDR3 bases are TGTGCCAGCAGTGAGACGGCTTGGGGACAGACCGCCCGGGCTGAAGCTTTCTTT. Protein: CASSETAWGQTARAEAFF. The V call is TRBV2, the J call TRBJ1-1; 7 bases agree with TRBD1. The CDR3 loop spans 18 amino acids. Losses at the gene ends were 3 bases for V and 6 bases for J; bases not matched to a gene: 19. The germline gives CDR1 SNHLY, CDR2 FYNNEI.

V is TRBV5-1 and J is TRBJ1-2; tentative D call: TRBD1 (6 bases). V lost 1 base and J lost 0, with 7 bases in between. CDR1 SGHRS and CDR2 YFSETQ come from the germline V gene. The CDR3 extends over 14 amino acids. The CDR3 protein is CASSLTGPNYGYTF. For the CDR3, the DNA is TGCGCCAGCAGCTTGACAGGGCCTAACTATGGCTACACCTTC.

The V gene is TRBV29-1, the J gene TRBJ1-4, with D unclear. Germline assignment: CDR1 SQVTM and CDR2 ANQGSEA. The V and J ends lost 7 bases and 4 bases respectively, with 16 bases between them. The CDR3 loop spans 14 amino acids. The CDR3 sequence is CSAAGGRRNEKLFF. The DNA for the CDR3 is TGCAGCGCCGCGGGAGGCCGCCGTAATGAAAAACTGTTTTTT. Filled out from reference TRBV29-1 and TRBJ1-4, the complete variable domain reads SAVISQKPSRDICQRGTSLTIQCQVDSQVTMMFWYRQQPGQSLTLIATANQGSEATYESGFVIDKFPISRPNLTFSTLTVSNMSPEDSSIYLCSAAGGRRNEKLFFGSGTQLSVL.

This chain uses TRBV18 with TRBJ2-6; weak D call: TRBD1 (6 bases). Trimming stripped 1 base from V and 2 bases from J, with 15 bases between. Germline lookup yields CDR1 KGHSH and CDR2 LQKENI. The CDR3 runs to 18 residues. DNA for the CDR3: TGTGCCAGCTCACCACAAGTGAGGTCAGGGGCTGGGGCCAACGTCCTGACTTTC. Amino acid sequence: CASSPQVRSGAGANVLTF.

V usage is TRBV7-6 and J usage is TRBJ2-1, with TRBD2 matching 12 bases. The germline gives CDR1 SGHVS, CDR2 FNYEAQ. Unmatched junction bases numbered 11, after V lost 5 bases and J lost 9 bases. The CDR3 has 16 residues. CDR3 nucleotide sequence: TGTGCCAGCAGCCCTTCTCTAGCGGGAGGGCGTAGTGAGCAGTTCTTC. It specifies CASSPSLAGGRSEQFF. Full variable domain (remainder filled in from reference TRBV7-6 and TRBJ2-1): GAGVSQSPRYKVTKRGQDVALRCDPISGHVSLYWYRQALGQGPEFLTYFNYEAQQDKSGLPNDRFSAERPEGSISTLTIQRTEQRDSAMYRCASSPSLAGGRSEQFFGPGTRLTVL.